A single sample is the source of the 17 T cell receptor beta chains below, sequenced in a study of neoadjuvant anti-PD-1 for oral cavity cancer. Produced via immunoSEQ multiplex PCR; TCRdb's table is partial and in-frame only. The profile shows some 7,700 clones, around 70% of them singletons. Regarding time point: after neoadjuvant nivolumab, at surgical resection. The sequenced sample was PBMCs, obtained after nivolumab (anti-PD-1) treatment. The receptor set was obtained from a person between 40 and 85 years old with oral cavity squamous cell carcinoma.

The chain joins TRBV4-3 to TRBJ2-1; D may be TRBD2 (5 bases). Germline CDR1 and CDR2: LGHNA and YSLEER. This CDR3 contains 15 residues. V was pared by 0 bases and J by 6 bases, with 12 bases between. The CDR3 bases are TGCGCCAGCAGCCAAGATAGGCGGAGCGGCAATGAGCAGTTCTTC. It specifies CASSQDRRSGNEQFF.

This clone was observed a handful of times. The chain employs TRBV19 and TRBJ2-5, with 8 bases aligning to TRBD2. Germline CDR1 LNHDA, CDR2 SQIVND (reference sequence). The CDR3 totals 15 residues. With 4 bases clipped from V and 4 bases from J, the junction kept 8 bases outside the gene matches. The CDR3 nucleotides read TGTGCCAGTAGTAGCGGCGGGAGGTCTTCAGAGACCCAGTACTTC. It translates to CASSSGGRSSETQYF.

The chain carries TRBV25-1 and TRBJ1-2; weak D call: TRBD1 (6 bases). The germline CDR1 and CDR2 sequences are MGHDK and SYGVNS. CDR3 length equals 13 residues. The V and J ends lost 3 bases and 4 bases respectively, with 9 bases between them. In DNA form, the CDR3 reads TGTGCCAGCAGTGAGGACAGCATCTATGGCTACACCTTC. It codes for CASSEDSIYGYTF.

The chain combines TRBV29-1 with TRBJ2-2, with D possibly being TRBD2 (6 bases). The CDR3 runs to 14 residues. Germline assignment: CDR1 SQVTM and CDR2 ANQGSEA. Trimming left V 7 bases short and J 4 bases short, with 16 bases between. The CDR3 sequence is CSARSRGGTGELFF. The CDR3 DNA reads TGCAGCGCTAGAAGTAGGGGAGGCACCGGGGAGCTGTTTTTT.

The gene calls are TRBV15 and TRBJ1-4; D possibly corresponds to TRBD1 (5 bases). The length of the CDR3 is 15 residues. Germline V gene lookup returns CDR1 LNHNV and CDR2 YYDKDF (reference sequence). The V and J ends lost 4 bases and 4 bases respectively, with 13 bases between them. CDR3: CATSNDSSLNEKLFF. In nucleotides, the CDR3 is TGTGCCACCAGCAACGACAGCTCCCTTAATGAAAAACTGTTTTTT.

The count of this clone is one. CDR3 amino acids: CASSPSTGGNQPQHF. The DNA for the CDR3 is TGTGCCAGCTCACCATCGACAGGGGGCAATCAGCCCCAGCATTTT. V and J are TRBV18 and TRBJ1-5; 8 nucleotides agree with TRBD1. The CDR3 length is 15 residues. With 2 bases clipped from V and 2 bases from J, the junction kept 2 bases outside the gene matches. The germline gives CDR1 KGHSH, CDR2 LQKENI. The full variable domain, completed using reference TRBV18 and TRBJ1-5, is NAGVMQNPRHLVRRRGQEARLRCSPMKGHSHVYWYRQLPEEGLKFMVYLQKENIIDESGMPKERFSAEFPKEGPSILRIQQVVRGDSAAYFCASSPSTGGNQPQHFGDGTRLSIL.

The chain couples TRBV19 to TRBJ1-1; 8 positions agree with TRBD1. Germline CDR1 and CDR2: LNHDA and SQIVND (reference sequence). The V segment lost 6 bases and the J segment 5 bases; nucleotides outside the gene matches: 8. The CDR3 runs 14 residues. This chain's CDR3 is CASRGQAIGTEAFF. CDR3 coding DNA: TGTGCCAGTAGGGGACAGGCTATTGGGACTGAAGCTTTCTTT.

V is TRBV4-3 and J is TRBJ2-3, with D perhaps TRBD1 (6 bases). CDR1 and CDR2 (germline): LGHNA, YSLEER. The CDR3 has 14 residues. With 1 base removed from V and 5 bases from J, the gap between germline ends came to 10 bases. The CDR3 DNA is TGCGCCAGCAGCCAAGTACAGGGAAAAGATACGCAGTATTTT. This sequence encodes CASSQVQGKDTQYF.

The chain couples TRBV7-2 to TRBJ2-5; D is perhaps TRBD2 (5 bases). Trimming removed 6 bases from V and 5 bases from J, with 13 bases in between. Germline lookup yields CDR1 SGHTA and CDR2 FQGNSA. The CDR3 has 13 amino acids. CDR3 DNA: TGTGCCAGCAGTCTAGGGAGCCGGGAGACCCAGTACTTC. Amino acid sequence: CASSLGSRETQYF.

V is TRBV29-1 and J is TRBJ2-2, with a weak D call TRBD2 (5 bases). The germline V gene encodes CDR1 SQVTM and CDR2 ANQGSEA. CDR3 length: 13 amino acids. This CDR3 reads CTVSRAGTGELFF. CDR3 nucleotides: TGCACCGTCTCGAGGGCCGGCACCGGGGAGCTGTTTTTT.

This clone qualifies as medium-sized. CDR3 protein: CASSYSWTGFTEAFF. The CDR3 coding sequence is TGTGCCAGCAGTTACTCGTGGACAGGGTTTACTGAAGCTTTCTTT. The chain uses TRBV6-5 and TRBJ1-1; 8 positions agree with TRBD1. CDR1 and CDR2 from the germline V gene are MNHEY and SVGAGI. Trimming cost V 0 bases and J 5 bases; bases outside gene matches: 5. The CDR3 consists of 15 residues.

This chain joins TRBV27 and TRBJ2-5; D is tentatively TRBD1 or TRBD2 (5 bases each). V dropped 3 bases and J dropped 1 base, with 9 bases sitting between them. This CDR3 region has 14 residues. Germline CDR1 and CDR2: MNHEY and SMNVEV (reference sequence). As DNA, the CDR3 is TGTGCCAGCAGTTTGGCTGGGGGCCAAGAGACCCAGTACTTC. It translates to CASSLAGGQETQYF.

The rearrangement links TRBV20-1 to TRBJ2-3; D call uncertain. CDR3 length equals 11 residues. Germline CDR1 is DFQATT and CDR2 is SNEGSKA (reference sequence). Trimming removed 3 bases at V and 2 bases at J, with 3 bases between. This CDR3 reads CSARVTDTQYF. CDR3 sequence (DNA): TGCAGTGCTAGGGTCACAGATACGCAGTATTTT.

The rearrangement uses TRBV27 and TRBJ2-1; D remains unclear. This CDR3 comprises 17 residues. CDR1 is MNHEY, CDR2 SMNVEV, per germline (reference sequence). V lost 2 bases, J lost 1 base, and 15 bases lay in between. The CDR3: CASSLAQYSRSYNEQFF. The CDR3 bases are TGTGCCAGCAGTTTAGCCCAATACTCCAGGTCCTACAATGAGCAGTTCTTC.

This clone has just a few counts. This chain links TRBV12-1 with TRBJ1-5. TRBV12-1 is a pseudogene segment. The CDR3 length is 14 residues. The CDR3 spells CASSFATGYQPQHF. As DNA, the CDR3 is TGTGCCAGCAGCTTTGCAACGGGGTATCAGCCCCAGCATTTT.

The gene calls are TRBV2 and TRBJ1-4; D is undetermined. Between the trimmed V and J ends, which lost 4 bases and 8 bases, there was a span of 5 bases. This CDR3 is built from 11 residues. In germline, CDR1 is SNHLY, CDR2 FYNNEI. The DNA for the CDR3 is TGTGCCAGCAGTGTTTGGGAAAAACTGTTTTTT. Protein product: CASSVWEKLFF.

This chain joins TRBV9 and TRBJ2-5; D remains unclear. Germline-derived CDR1 and CDR2 are SGDLS and YYNGEE. V was clipped by 0 bases and J by 1 base, with 13 bases between them. The CDR3 contains 16 residues. The CDR3 DNA is TGTGCCAGCAGCGTAGGGGCCAAGGTGGTCCAAGAGACCCAGTACTTC. This gives the protein CASSVGAKVVQETQYF.